This record looks at one T cell receptor beta chain sequence and its context. As yet, its antigen is unknown. The authors extracted at least 6 micrograms of total RNA per sample. Between the trimmed V and J ends, which lost 5 bases and 4 bases, there was a span of 16 bases. This CDR3 comprises 14 residues. Germline lookup yields CDR1 SGDLS and CDR2 YYNGEE. PCR was performed a second time for about 7 to 12 cycles using a sample-barcoded 5' primer and a J-beta primer mix. TCRdb passed the 5' RACE reads through MiXCR, listing each CDR3 protein once. The sample includes around 970,000 distinct CDR3 sequences, approximately 50% of them seen just once. This specimen belongs to a study of blood T cells in healthy people across ages. At the level of the study: Researchers report that template switching captured about one barcoded beta molecule per two T cells.

Points from the study as a whole: There were more naive CD4+ cells and higher diversity in long-lived donors than in aged donors. Diversity of TCR beta per million T cells declined in a roughly linear way with age.

The specimen sequenced was blood. The chain employs TRBV9 and TRBJ2-7; tentatively, D is TRBD1 or TRBD2 (6 bases each). The source of this sequence is a woman aged 60 to 75 in good health. CDR3 region: CASSRGDTRYEQYF. Written as DNA, the CDR3 is TGTGCCAGCAGTAGGGGGGACACCCGTTACGAGCAGTACTTC.